Below, 19 T cell receptor beta chains from the same sample are listed, as sequenced in a study of blood T cell repertoires in COVID-19 (dated by TCRdb to 2019 to 2021). The library was generated by the immunoSEQ multiplex PCR assay. The table was pulled from immuneACCESS by TCRdb, which kept in-frame rearrangements only. Such tables lose some clones; where checked, under half of the loss comes from unresolved V genes, and the rest has no known cause. Within this sample are 35,000 to 45,000 clones, with more than 80% of them counted one time only. In total, the top ten clones hold around two fifths of the sample. Source material: peripheral blood. Receptors originate from a human donor in a cohort sampled during active or convalescent COVID-19. The donor label of this sample is uncertain.

The gene calls are TRBV28 and TRBJ1-3; no clear D gene. Trimming left V 6 bases short and J 1 base short, with 4 bases between. The CDR3 contains 12 residues. In germline, CDR1 is MDHEN, CDR2 SYDVKM. CDR3 nucleotide sequence: TGTGCCAGCAGACGGTCTGGAAACACCATATATTTT. Translated: CASRRSGNTIYF. The whole variable domain, remainder taken from reference TRBV28 and TRBJ1-3, is DVKVTQSSRYLVKRTGEKVFLECVQDMDHENMFWYRQDPGLGLRLIYFSYDVKMKEKGDIPEGYSVSREKKERFSLILESASTNQTSMYLCASRRSGNTIYFGEGSWLTVV.

The chain combines TRBV6-5 with TRBJ1-4; the D gene is possibly TRBD1 (6 bases). The V gene's germline CDR1 is MNHEY and CDR2 SVGAGI. V was trimmed by 0 bases and J by 7 bases, leaving 15 bases between them. The CDR3 covers 16 residues. The CDR3: CASSYSPGRGREKLFF. For the CDR3, the DNA is TGTGCCAGCAGTTACTCCCCCGGCAGGGGTCGTGAAAAACTGTTTTTT.

This chain uses TRBV27 with TRBJ2-7; 9 nucleotides agree with TRBD1. The J segment lost 6 bases and the V segment lost 5 bases, leaving 8 bases of the junction unmatched. The CDR3 length is 14 residues. Germline CDR1 is MNHEY and CDR2 is SMNVEV (reference sequence). In DNA, the CDR3 is TGTGCCAGCAGTATCGCCGGGACAGGGAGCGAGCAGTACTTC. Translated, it gives CASSIAGTGSEQYF.

This clone was counted between two and nine times. The genes are TRBV3-1 (or the pseudogene TRBV3-2) and TRBJ2-7, with 7 bases that match TRBD2. Germline V gene sequence: CDR1 LGHDT, CDR2 YNNKEL (reference sequence). With 11 bases clipped from V and 2 bases from J, the junction kept 6 bases outside the gene matches. CDR3 length: 12 residues. The CDR3 protein is CAVGAGTYEQYF. Written as DNA, the CDR3 is TGTGCCGTTGGAGCGGGGACCTACGAGCAGTACTTC.

This sequence joins TRBV7-3 and TRBJ1-1; D is unresolved. Germline V gene lookup returns CDR1 SGHTA and CDR2 FQGTGA. Trimming removed 3 bases from V and 10 bases from J, with 15 bases in between. The CDR3 spans 13 residues. The CDR3 reads CASSFSPEQGAFF. DNA of the CDR3: TGTGCCAGCAGCTTTTCGCCGGAGCAAGGAGCTTTCTTT.

The genes are TRBV19 and TRBJ2-1; TRBD2 might be the D (6 bases). This CDR3 region has 12 residues. The ends were cut back, 8 bases at V and 6 bases at J, with 11 bases in the middle. Germline assignment: CDR1 LNHDA and CDR2 SQIVND (reference sequence). As DNA, the CDR3 is TGTGCCAGTGGCCAAGCGGGCAATGAGCAGTTCTTC. This gives the protein CASGQAGNEQFF.

The J gene is TRBJ2-5, the V gene TRBV9; 11 bases match TRBD2. The V gene's germline CDR1 is SGDLS and CDR2 YYNGEE. V was pared by 0 bases and J by 1 base, with 2 bases of the junction left unmatched. This CDR3 spans 16 amino acids. The CDR3 sequence is CASSVGGTSGQETQYF. For the CDR3, the DNA is TGTGCCAGCAGCGTAGGAGGGACTAGCGGCCAAGAGACCCAGTACTTC.

CDR3 DNA: TGTGCCAGCTCACTAGCGGTCCTTGGCACAGATACGCAGTATTTT. Translation gives CASSLAVLGTDTQYF. The chain employs TRBV18 and TRBJ2-3; a weak D match, TRBD2 (6 bases). Germline loops: CDR1 KGHSH, CDR2 LQKENI. CDR3 length equals 15 residues. V lost 4 bases to trimming and J lost 1 base, with 12 bases between them.

This chain uses TRBV6-2 or TRBV6-3 with TRBJ1-1; TRBD1 agrees at 7 bases. The trim removed 6 bases at V and 1 base at J, leaving 8 bases unmatched. CDR1 and CDR2 (germline): MNHEY, SVGEGT. The CDR3 has 15 residues. This chain's CDR3 is CASSSRTGRNTEAFF. CDR3 coding DNA: TGTGCCAGCAGCTCAAGGACAGGTCGGAACACTGAAGCTTTCTTT.

The V gene is TRBV6-6, the J gene TRBJ1-2; 7 bases fit TRBD1. The V segment lost 7 bases and the J segment 5 bases; nucleotides outside the gene matches: 7. Germline V gene data show CDR1 as MNHNY and CDR2 as SVGAGI (reference sequence). The CDR3 loop spans 13 amino acids. The CDR3 nucleotides read TGTGCCAGCACCGTGGGGACAGTTTATGGCTACACCTTC. This codes for CASTVGTVYGYTF.

The chain is built from TRBV6-5 and TRBJ2-7; the D is unclear. The CDR3 is 14 amino acids. From germline, CDR1 is MNHEY and CDR2 SVGAGI. Trimming removed 0 bases from V and 6 bases from J, with 12 bases in between. CDR3 in amino acids: CASSYSRTLPEQYF. CDR3 DNA sequence: TGTGCCAGCAGTTACTCGAGAACCCTTCCCGAGCAGTACTTC.

The chain couples TRBV6-2 or TRBV6-3 to TRBJ2-7; 9 positions agree with TRBD1. Losses at the gene ends were 2 bases for V and 5 bases for J; bases not matched to a gene: 7. The germline V gene encodes CDR1 MNHEY and CDR2 SVGEGT. The CDR3 spans 15 residues. The CDR3 region is CASSYPGTGSNEQYF. CDR3 coding DNA: TGTGCCAGCAGTTACCCCGGGACAGGGAGCAACGAGCAGTACTTC.

The CDR3 sequence: CASKRGQGKNYEQYF. The CDR3 region has the DNA TGTGCCAGCAAACGGGGACAGGGGAAGAACTACGAGCAGTACTTC. The rearrangement links TRBV6-5 to TRBJ2-7; 10 bases match TRBD1. CDR3 size: 15 residues. Germline V CDR1 and CDR2: MNHEY, SVGAGI. After removal of 7 bases from V and 3 bases from J, the junction contained 9 bases not matched to a gene.

V usage is TRBV24-1 and J usage is TRBJ2-1, with D tentatively TRBD2 (5 bases). CDR1 KGHDR and CDR2 SFDVKD come from the germline V gene. This CDR3 has 14 residues. Trimming stripped 3 bases from V and 6 bases from J, with 11 bases between. In DNA form, the CDR3 reads TGTGCCACCAGTGATCCTGGACTCATCAATGAGCAGTTCTTC. It codes for CATSDPGLINEQFF.

In the case of this clone: This same CDR3 is encoded by further DNA sequences in the sample. This chain links TRBV7-9 with TRBJ2-7; no firm D call. The CDR3 is 13 residues long. V dropped 0 bases and J dropped 2 bases, with 5 bases sitting between them. Looked up from germline, CDR1 is SEHNR and CDR2 is FQNEAQ (reference sequence). The CDR3 region is CASSLASAYEQYF. CDR3 in DNA: TGTGCCAGCAGCTTAGCTAGTGCCTACGAGCAGTACTTC.

V is TRBV11-2 and J is TRBJ2-1; 9 positions match TRBD2. Germline V gene sequence: CDR1 SGHAT, CDR2 FQNNGV. The CDR3 totals 15 residues. The V segment lost 4 bases and the J segment 6 bases; nucleotides outside the gene matches: 7. The CDR3 here is CASSSPSGMPNEQFF. The CDR3, as DNA: TGTGCCAGCAGCTCTCCTAGCGGGATGCCCAATGAGCAGTTCTTC. Full variable domain (outside the CDR3, taken from reference TRBV11-2 and TRBJ2-1): EAGVAQSPRYKIIEKRQSVAFWCNPISGHATLYWYQQILGQGPKLLIQFQNNGVVDDSQLPKDRFSAERLKGVDSTLKIQPAKLEDSAVYLCASSSPSGMPNEQFFGPGTRLTVL.

The chain links TRBV2 to TRBJ2-7; 8 bases agree with TRBD2. This CDR3 spans 15 amino acids. Germline assignment: CDR1 SNHLY and CDR2 FYNNEI. J gave up 7 bases and V 4 bases, and 12 bases lay outside the gene matches. The CDR3 region is CASSVSAGGSTEQYF. The CDR3 DNA sequence: TGTGCCAGCAGTGTTTCGGCGGGAGGATCTACTGAGCAGTACTTC.

This clone is a singleton in its sample. CDR3 sequence (DNA): TGTGCCAGCTCATCCACCGGGACAGGGGGCGACTATGGCTACACCTTC. Residues: CASSSTGTGGDYGYTF. The gene calls are TRBV18 and TRBJ1-2, with TRBD1 identical over 12 bases. The V gene's germline CDR1 is KGHSH and CDR2 LQKENI. The CDR3 contains 16 residues. The trim removed 5 bases at V and 3 bases at J, leaving 7 bases unmatched. Filled out from reference TRBV18 and TRBJ1-2, the complete variable domain reads NAGVMQNPRHLVRRRGQEARLRCSPMKGHSHVYWYRQLPEEGLKFMVYLQKENIIDESGMPKERFSAEFPKEGPSILRIQQVVRGDSAAYFCASSSTGTGGDYGYTFGSGTRLTVV.

The rearrangement joins TRBV7-2 to TRBJ2-2, with 16 bases lining up with TRBD2. The CDR3 is made up of 19 amino acids. The V and J ends lost 2 bases and 1 base, in that order; junction bases with no gene match: 4. Per the germline V gene, CDR1 is SGHTA and CDR2 is FQGNSA. CDR3 DNA sequence: TGTGCCAGCAGCTTATTGGGACTAGCGGGAGGGCGGAACACCGGGGAGCTGTTTTTT. The encoded protein is CASSLLGLAGGRNTGELFF.